Each of the 8 T cell receptor beta chains below was sequenced from the same sample in a study of shared clonotypes between healthy human individuals. TCRdb keeps only in-frame clones here, not all; method: immunoSEQ multiplex PCR. The sample carries about 2.3 million clones, more than 85% recorded once. Sequenced input: naive CD4+ T cells from PBMCs. Documented subset: CD45RA+ positively selected. These receptors all come from a man aged 18 to 30 in good health. Some clones in this sample may be carry-over from other donors' samples.

In its sample, this clone was seen once. The chain recombines TRBV6-1 with TRBJ1-2, with TRBD1 as a possible D gene (6 bases). Trimming took off 9 bases at V and 7 bases at J, with 18 bases between the two ends. There are 13 residues in the CDR3. CDR1 is MNHNS, CDR2 SASEGT, per germline. The CDR3 loop is CASARDLGGGYTF. The CDR3 nucleotides are TGTGCCAGTGCTCGGGATTTAGGGGGTGGCTACACCTTC.

V and J are TRBV28 and TRBJ1-2; the D is unclear. The germline V and J ends were trimmed by 11 bases and 2 bases, with 12 bases remaining between them. CDR1 and CDR2 from the germline V gene are MDHEN and SYDVKM. This CDR3 has 12 residues. CDR3 in DNA: TGTGCCCTCAGCCGCGGGAACTATGGCTACACCTTC. Its protein product is CALSRGNYGYTF.

The rearrangement links TRBV2 to TRBJ2-1; 10 bases align to TRBD2. V lost 7 bases and J lost 10; bases outside the gene matches: 7. CDR3 length: 13 amino acids. CDR1 is SNHLY and CDR2 is FYNNEI in the germline V gene. The chain's CDR3 is CASNPSGRGEQFF. In DNA, the CDR3 is TGTGCCAGCAACCCTAGCGGGAGAGGAGAGCAGTTCTTC.

The CDR3: CASSFQIGSQETQYF. In DNA form, the CDR3 reads TGCGCCAGCAGCTTTCAGATCGGGAGTCAAGAGACCCAGTACTTC. The chain carries TRBV5-1 and TRBJ2-5, with D possibly being TRBD2 (6 bases). CDR1 is SGHRS and CDR2 is YFSETQ in the germline V gene. The CDR3 consists of 15 residues. Trimming took off 2 bases at V and 2 bases at J, with 13 bases between the two ends.

The CDR3 DNA follows: TGTGCCAGTAGGAAGGACAGGGCTAACACTGAAGCTTTCTTT. Translated: CASRKDRANTEAFF. This sequence joins TRBV19 and TRBJ1-1; 8 nucleotides agree with TRBD1. Germline V gene lookup returns CDR1 LNHDA and CDR2 SQIVND (reference sequence). The CDR3 has 14 amino acids. J gave up 2 bases and V 6 bases, and 5 bases lay outside the gene matches.

V is TRBV29-1 and J is TRBJ2-3, with 10 positions matching TRBD2. V lost 1 base and J lost 2; bases outside the gene matches: 3. The germline gives CDR1 SQVTM, CDR2 ANQGSEA. The CDR3 consists of 15 residues. The CDR3 nucleotides read TGCAGCGTTGAAGTCGGACTAGCGGACACAGATACGCAGTATTTT. The encoded protein is CSVEVGLADTDTQYF.

This rearrangement joins TRBV29-1 to TRBJ2-1; a possible D gene is TRBD2 (5 bases). Between the trimmed V and J ends, which lost 6 bases and 4 bases, there was a span of 22 bases. The germline gives CDR1 SQVTM, CDR2 ANQGSEA. The CDR3 has 16 residues. The CDR3 sequence: CSVDVSLARMYNEQFF. DNA for the CDR3: TGCAGCGTGGACGTAAGTCTAGCTCGTATGTACAATGAGCAGTTCTTC.

The chain recombines TRBV6-1 with TRBJ2-3; 9 nucleotides line up with TRBD1. The V gene end was trimmed by 6 bases and the J gene end by 6 bases; junction bases not matched to a gene: 7. The germline gives CDR1 MNHNS, CDR2 SASEGT. CDR3 length: 14 residues. The CDR3 loop reads CASSYTGGLDTQYF. DNA of the CDR3: TGTGCCAGCAGCTACACAGGGGGCCTGGATACGCAGTATTTT.